This passage covers 18 T cell receptor beta chains from one sample sequenced in a study of shared clonotypes between healthy human individuals. Clones were sequenced by immunoSEQ multiplex PCR, and TCRdb holds only the in-frame ones, with some missing. The sample shows about 2.4 million clones, 80% to 95% of them seen only once. The sequenced sample was naive CD4+ T cells from PBMCs. Subset specified: CD45RA+ positively selected. These receptors all stem from a man aged 18 to 35 in good health. Some clones in this sample may be carry-over from other donors' samples.

On this clone: Other DNA sequences in this specimen translate into the identical CDR3. The chain combines TRBV20-1 with TRBJ2-7; D uncertain. Trimming pared 0 bases from V and 6 bases from J, leaving 6 bases between. The length of the CDR3 is 11 residues. Looked up from germline, CDR1 is DFQATT and CDR2 is SNEGSKA (reference sequence). Here the CDR3 reads CSARDLGEQYF. Here the CDR3 DNA reads TGCAGTGCTAGAGATCTCGGCGAGCAGTACTTC.

The rearrangement links TRBV15 to TRBJ1-5; D ambiguous. CDR1 is LNHNV and CDR2 is YYDKDF in the germline V gene (reference sequence). The V and J ends lost 1 base and 3 bases respectively, with 10 bases between them. The CDR3 has 15 residues. The CDR3: CATSRGSGVNQPQHF. The CDR3 nucleotides are TGTGCCACCAGCAGAGGTAGCGGGGTCAATCAGCCCCAGCATTTT. The entire variable domain, with the rest obtained from reference TRBV15 and TRBJ1-5, is as follows: DAMVIQNPRYQVTQFGKPVTLSCSQTLNHNVMYWYQQKSSQAPKLLFHYYDKDFNNEADTPDNFQSRRPNTSFCFLDIRSPGLGDTAMYLCATSRGSGVNQPQHFGDGTRLSIL.

This CDR3 is CAISRRTGEEETQYF. For the CDR3, the DNA is TGTGCCATCAGTCGACGGACAGGCGAAGAAGAGACCCAGTACTTC. The chain carries TRBV10-3 and TRBJ2-5, with 7 nucleotides matching TRBD1. V dropped 5 bases and J dropped 3; count of bases not matched to a gene: 9. The V gene's germline CDR1 is ENHRY and CDR2 SYGVKD. The CDR3 has 15 residues.

The chain combines TRBV6-4 with TRBJ2-1; tentatively, D is TRBD2 (5 bases). The germline V gene has CDR1 MRHNA and CDR2 SNTAGT. CDR3 length: 13 residues. Trimming pared 2 bases from V and 9 bases from J, leaving 11 bases between. The chain's CDR3 is CASSDPRRGEQFF. The CDR3 DNA is TGTGCCAGCAGTGACCCCCGACGGGGTGAGCAGTTCTTC.

The chain has TRBV28 and TRBJ2-1; 11 bases are shared with TRBD1. CDR3 length equals 16 residues. With V trimmed by 2 bases and J by 3 bases, 3 bases remained unmatched. CDR1 and CDR2 (germline): MDHEN, SYDVKM. CDR3 bases: TGTGCCAGCAGTTTACTGGGGACAGGGGGCTACAATGAGCAGTTCTTC. Encoded protein: CASSLLGTGGYNEQFF.

The V call is TRBV6-5, the J call TRBJ1-5, with D uncertain. The CDR3 is 12 residues long. The germline gives CDR1 MNHEY, CDR2 SVGAGI. V lost 6 bases, J lost 9 bases, and 12 bases lay in between. CDR3 loop: CASSPTHGPQHF. The CDR3 coding sequence is TGTGCCAGCAGCCCCACCCACGGGCCCCAGCATTTT.

The gene calls are TRBV18 and TRBJ2-5, with 13 bases that match TRBD2. This CDR3 spans 17 amino acids. Germline loops: CDR1 KGHSH, CDR2 LQKENI. V was clipped by 2 bases and J by 5 bases; unmatched bases: 8. The CDR3 DNA reads TGTGCCAGCTCACCAGTTCAGTTACTAGCGGGAGGGGAGACCCAGTACTTC. It specifies CASSPVQLLAGGETQYF.

The chain has TRBV29-1 and TRBJ2-5, with TRBD1 matching 7 bases. This CDR3 spans 14 amino acids. The V gene end was trimmed by 1 base and the J gene end by 4 bases; junction bases not matched to a gene: 6. Germline assignment: CDR1 SQVTM and CDR2 ANQGSEA. CDR3 coding DNA: TGCAGCGTTGAAGGATTAGGGGGCCGAGAGACCCAGTACTTC. It codes for CSVEGLGGRETQYF.

This clone was seen just once. Additional DNA sequences in this sample encode the identical CDR3. The chain is built from TRBV18 and TRBJ1-4; tentatively, D is TRBD1 (6 bases). From germline, CDR1 is KGHSH and CDR2 LQKENI. V was pared by 6 bases and J by 4 bases, with 9 bases between. The CDR3 contains 13 residues. This CDR3 reads CASSTGINEKLFF. CDR3 coding DNA: TGTGCCAGCTCGACAGGTATTAATGAAAAACTGTTTTTT.

The gene calls are TRBV2 and TRBJ2-7; D possibly corresponds to TRBD2 (5 bases). The CDR3 is made up of 13 amino acids. Germline loops: CDR1 SNHLY, CDR2 FYNNEI. The V end was cut by 5 bases, the J end by 7 bases, with 15 bases between. Here the CDR3 DNA reads TGTGCCAGCAGTAACACCCTAGCTGGGGAGCAGTACTTC. Translating gives CASSNTLAGEQYF.

The chain joins TRBV9 to TRBJ1-1, with D maybe TRBD1 (5 bases). The CDR3 extends over 13 amino acids. V was clipped by 4 bases and J by 12 bases, with 19 bases between them. Germline V CDR1 and CDR2: SGDLS, YYNGEE. CDR3 DNA sequence: TGTGCCAGCAGCCGGGACTCCCGTCAGACGACTTTCTTT. Translating it yields CASSRDSRQTTFF.

This clone has a single count. CDR3 amino acids: CASSDSRSQQFF. The CDR3 bases are TGTGCCAGCAGTGACTCCCGCTCTCAGCAGTTCTTC. The chain combines TRBV6-4 with TRBJ2-1; no reliable D call. Germline V gene sequence: CDR1 MRHNA, CDR2 SNTAGT. The CDR3 is made up of 12 amino acids. V lost 0 bases, J lost 11 bases, and 8 bases lay in between.

The chain recombines TRBV7-9 with TRBJ1-6, with TRBD1 matching 7 bases. The CDR3 contains 14 residues. Germline V gives CDR1 SEHNR, CDR2 FQNEAQ (reference sequence). V lost 5 bases to trimming and J lost 7 bases; unmatched junction nucleotides: 5. The CDR3: CASSKGARNSPLHF. The DNA for the CDR3 is TGTGCCAGCAGCAAGGGGGCGCGGAATTCACCCCTCCACTTT.

The chain has TRBV6-1 and TRBJ2-1; TRBD2 might be the D (5 bases). Trimming removed 3 bases at V and 2 bases at J, with 17 bases between. Per germline, CDR1 MNHNS and CDR2 SASEGT. CDR3 length equals 17 residues. CDR3 sequence reads: CASSERGSGKAYNEQFF. DNA of the CDR3: TGTGCCAGCAGTGAGCGAGGATCGGGGAAAGCCTACAATGAGCAGTTCTTC.

The CDR3 DNA reads TGTGCCAGCAGCTTAGGGCGAGTAGCATACGAGCAGTACTTC. Its translation is CASSLGRVAYEQYF. The V gene is TRBV7-8, the J gene TRBJ2-7, with D unclear. Looked up from germline, CDR1 is SGHVS and CDR2 is FQNEAQ. The CDR3 runs to 14 residues. The V and J ends lost 1 base and 4 bases respectively, with 11 bases between them.

The genes are TRBV9 and TRBJ1-1, with D possibly matching TRBD1 (5 bases). Germline V CDR1 and CDR2: SGDLS, YYNGEE. V was clipped by 3 bases and J by 3 bases, with 12 bases between them. The CDR3 length is 14 residues. CDR3 region: CASSADEGDTEAFF. The CDR3 DNA sequence: TGTGCCAGCAGCGCGGACGAAGGGGACACTGAAGCTTTCTTT.

This clone was seen a single time. The chain couples TRBV5-1 to TRBJ1-2; D not certain. This CDR3 spans 13 amino acids. Looked up from germline, CDR1 is SGHRS and CDR2 is YFSETQ. V lost 4 bases to trimming and J lost 4 bases, with 11 bases between them. The chain's CDR3 is CASSTGGLYGYTF. The DNA of the CDR3 is TGCGCCAGCAGCACCGGAGGGCTCTATGGCTACACCTTC.

This chain connects TRBV12-5 to TRBJ2-1; D may match TRBD1 or TRBD2 (5 bases each). The CDR3 extends over 16 amino acids. Germline V lookup: CDR1 LGHNT, CDR2 FRNRAP. V lost 6 bases, J lost 7 bases, and 22 bases lay in between. CDR3 region: CASGPPTGQGVNEQFF. CDR3 nucleotide sequence: TGTGCTAGTGGCCCCCCCACGGGGCAGGGTGTGAATGAGCAGTTCTTC. The full variable domain, with the rest looked up from reference TRBV12-5 and TRBJ2-1, is DARVTQTPRHKVTEMGQEVTMRCQPILGHNTVFWYRQTMMQGLELLAYFRNRAPLDDSGMPKDRFSAEMPDATLATLKIQPSEPRDSAVYFCASGPPTGQGVNEQFFGPGTRLTVL.